Shown below are 26 T cell receptor beta chains from a single sample sequenced in a study of PD-L1 blockade in urothelial cancer. The protocol was immunoSEQ multiplex PCR, while the TCRdb copy is restricted to in-frame clones and leaves out a portion. Of 55,000 to 70,000 clones in the sample, roughly 87% are singletons; the top ten hold approximately 4.7%. The sequencing here drew on PBMCs, taken around atezolizumab (anti-PD-L1) treatment. The source of these receptors is a man between 65 and 85 years old with urothelial cancer.

Only one count was recorded for this clone. The chain is built from TRBV5-1 and TRBJ1-2; D is possibly TRBD1 (6 bases). The CDR3 is 14 amino acids. The V gene lost 0 bases and the J gene lost 4 bases, with 10 bases spanning the gap. Germline lookup yields CDR1 SGHRS and CDR2 YFSETQ. The CDR3 loop is CASSLDQGTYGYTF. CDR3 DNA: TGCGCCAGCAGCTTGGATCAGGGGACCTATGGCTACACCTTC.

CDR3 DNA sequence: TGTGCCAGCAGCAACCCCCAGGGGGCGGATGAGCAGTACTTC. This encodes CASSNPQGADEQYF. The gene calls are TRBV7-9 and TRBJ2-7; 8 nucleotides agree with TRBD1. Germline V gene lookup returns CDR1 SEHNR and CDR2 FQNEAQ (reference sequence). The V and J ends lost 5 bases and 7 bases, in that order; junction bases with no gene match: 10. This CDR3 comprises 14 residues.

On this clone itself: The sample holds other DNA sequences that translate to the same CDR3. The J gene is TRBJ1-1, the V gene TRBV4-2; unclear D gene. The CDR3 has 13 residues. Trimming stripped 4 bases from V and 1 base from J, with 7 bases between. The germline V gene encodes CDR1 LGHNA and CDR2 YNFKEQ. This chain's CDR3 is CASSRTENTEAFF. DNA of the CDR3: TGTGCCAGCAGCCGTACAGAGAACACTGAAGCTTTCTTT.

The CDR3 nucleotides read TGCAGCGTTGGCACCGGACAGCCCTATGGCTACACCTTC. Its translation is CSVGTGQPYGYTF. The chain joins TRBV29-1 to TRBJ1-2; the D gene is possibly TRBD1 (6 bases). Germline CDR1 SQVTM, CDR2 ANQGSEA. CDR3 length: 13 amino acids. V lost 4 bases to trimming and J lost 4 bases, with 13 bases between them.

The chain couples TRBV28 to TRBJ2-7; TRBD2 matches at 7 bases. This CDR3 has 14 residues. Germline V lookup: CDR1 MDHEN, CDR2 SYDVKM. V shed 3 bases and J 5 bases; nucleotides not matched to a gene: 7. The CDR3 nucleotides are TGTGCCAGCAGTTTTAGGCTAGCGGAGCACGAGCAGTACTTC. The encoded protein is CASSFRLAEHEQYF.

Only one count was recorded for this clone. The rearrangement uses TRBV30 and TRBJ2-3, with unresolved D. The CDR3 is 13 amino acids. In germline, CDR1 is GTSNPN, CDR2 SVGIG (reference sequence). V gave up 0 bases and J gave up 0 bases, with 4 bases separating them. As DNA, the CDR3 is TGTGCCTGGAGTGTACGGAGCACAGATACGCAGTATTTT. This encodes CAWSVRSTDTQYF.

V and J are TRBV15 and TRBJ2-1, with TRBD2 matching over 7 bases. Germline trimming cut 0 bases from V and 4 bases from J; bases unmatched to any gene: 9. The CDR3 is 17 amino acids. Per germline, CDR1 LNHNV and CDR2 YYDKDF (reference sequence). The CDR3 loop is CATSRDIRLADYNEQFF. CDR3 coding DNA: TGTGCCACCAGCAGAGACATTCGACTAGCAGATTACAATGAGCAGTTCTTC.

This chain joins TRBV9 and TRBJ2-3, with D possibly TRBD1 on 5 matching bases. From germline, CDR1 is SGDLS and CDR2 YYNGEE. CDR3 length: 15 amino acids. Trimming cost V 1 base and J 3 bases, with 12 bases left between them. CDR3 loop: CASSVQGAGTDTQYF. CDR3 in DNA: TGTGCCAGCAGCGTACAAGGGGCTGGAACAGATACGCAGTATTTT.

This chain connects TRBV7-8 to TRBJ2-1; tentatively, D is TRBD1 (6 bases). Trimming took 3 bases from V and 5 from J, leaving 8 bases between them. There are 13 residues in the CDR3. Germline assignment: CDR1 SGHVS and CDR2 FQNEAQ. CDR3 amino acids: CASSLDRNNEQFF. As DNA, the CDR3 is TGTGCCAGCAGCTTGGACAGAAACAATGAGCAGTTCTTC.

The chain is built from TRBV11-3 and TRBJ2-1; 7 nucleotides align to TRBD2. The CDR3 runs 16 residues. Germline assignment: CDR1 SGHNT and CDR2 YENEEA. Trimming at V came to 0 bases and at J to 4 bases, leaving 6 bases not matched to a gene. The CDR3 coding sequence is TGTGCCAGCAGCTTAGACGGCGGGAGCCTTTACAATGAGCAGTTCTTC. Residues: CASSLDGGSLYNEQFF.

The J gene is TRBJ1-5, the V gene TRBV6-1; possibly TRBD1 for D (6 bases). The germline gives CDR1 MNHNS, CDR2 SASEGT. V was cut by 4 bases and J by 0 bases, with 19 bases left in between. This CDR3 is built from 18 residues. This chain's CDR3 is CASSVIGQPLLSNQPQHF. The CDR3 DNA reads as TGTGCCAGCAGTGTAATCGGACAGCCTCTACTTAGCAATCAGCCCCAGCATTTT.

This clone appeared a few times. This chain uses TRBV2 with TRBJ2-6, with TRBD1 matching 10 bases. There are 17 residues in the CDR3. In germline, CDR1 is SNHLY, CDR2 FYNNEI. Germline trimming cut 6 bases from V and 4 bases from J; bases unmatched to any gene: 9. The CDR3 nucleotides are TGTGCCAGCAGGGCCGGGACAGGGGTTACGGGGGCCAACGTCCTGACTTTC. Translated: CASRAGTGVTGANVLTF. Together with reference TRBV2 and TRBJ2-6, the CDR3 gives the full variable domain: EPEVTQTPSHQVTQMGQEVILRCVPISNHLYFYWYRQILGQKVEFLVSFYNNEISEKSEIFDDQFSVERPDGSNFTLKIRSTKLEDSAMYFCASRAGTGVTGANVLTFGAGSRLTVL.

This chain links TRBV11-2 with TRBJ2-1, with TRBD2 as a possible D gene (7 bases). CDR3 length equals 17 residues. Trimming cost V 1 base and J 6 bases, with 19 bases left between them. Germline V CDR1 and CDR2: SGHAT, FQNNGV. In DNA, the CDR3 is TGTGCCAGCAGCTTAGTAGGGGGGGCCGCTTCCATCAATGAGCAGTTCTTC. Protein sequence: CASSLVGGAASINEQFF.

This chain connects TRBV4-2 to TRBJ2-3, with 9 positions matching TRBD2. The germline gives CDR1 LGHNA, CDR2 YNFKEQ. This CDR3 contains 15 residues. The ends lost 4 bases at V and 1 base at J; junction bases unmatched: 3. The CDR3 loop reads CASSRRLAGTDTQYF. CDR3 coding DNA: TGTGCCAGCAGCCGCCGACTAGCGGGCACAGATACGCAGTATTTT.

The V call is TRBV18, the J call TRBJ2-7, with 8 bases aligning to TRBD1. The CDR3 has 13 amino acids. Germline V CDR1 and CDR2: KGHSH, LQKENI. The J segment lost 6 bases and the V segment lost 3 bases, leaving 4 bases of the junction unmatched. CDR3 DNA sequence: TGTGCCAGCTCACCTCGGACAGGGACCGAGCAGTACTTC. The encoded protein is CASSPRTGTEQYF.

V and J are TRBV29-1 and TRBJ2-5, with D unclear. The CDR3 has 14 residues. Trimming took 0 bases from V and 2 from J, leaving 10 bases between them. Germline V lookup: CDR1 SQVTM, CDR2 ANQGSEA. Written as DNA, the CDR3 is TGCAGCGTTGAAGAAATCCTTAATCAAGAGACCCAGTACTTC. Amino acids: CSVEEILNQETQYF.

The rearrangement joins TRBV19 to TRBJ2-1, with 13 bases fitting TRBD2. The length of the CDR3 is 15 residues. The V gene end was trimmed by 8 bases and the J gene end by 2 bases; junction bases not matched to a gene: 3. Looked up from germline, CDR1 is LNHDA and CDR2 is SQIVND (reference sequence). CDR3 bases: TGTGCCAGTGGGACTAGCGGGACTACCTACAATGAGCAGTTCTTC. Amino acids: CASGTSGTTYNEQFF.

The J gene is TRBJ1-3, the V gene TRBV10-3, with 9 positions matching TRBD1. Trimming at V came to 5 bases and at J to 4 bases, leaving 9 bases not matched to a gene. The CDR3 sequence is 16 residues long. The germline CDR1 and CDR2 sequences are ENHRY and SYGVKD. The CDR3 spells CAISPGQGPWGNTIYF. CDR3 DNA sequence: TGTGCCATCAGTCCGGGACAGGGTCCGTGGGGAAACACCATATATTTT.

The chain employs TRBV5-1 and TRBJ2-2; 7 nucleotides match TRBD1. With V trimmed by 1 base and J by 2 bases, 8 bases remained unmatched. Germline assignment: CDR1 SGHRS and CDR2 YFSETQ. The CDR3 has 17 amino acids. CDR3 region: CASSLRPTGANTGELFF. The CDR3 DNA reads TGCGCCAGCAGCTTGCGCCCTACAGGGGCCAACACCGGGGAGCTGTTTTTT.

The chain uses TRBV7-2 and TRBJ2-6; D gene uncertain. Trimming took 3 bases from V and 0 from J, leaving 6 bases between them. The CDR3 has 15 residues. Per germline, CDR1 SGHTA and CDR2 FQGNSA. CDR3 loop: CASSLLSSGANVLTF. The CDR3 DNA reads TGTGCCAGCAGCTTGCTGAGCTCTGGGGCCAACGTCCTGACTTTC.

DNA of the CDR3: TGCGCCAGCAGCCAGCTTACCCGAACTCGAAACATTCAGTACTTC. Translation gives CASSQLTRTRNIQYF. This chain joins TRBV4-1 and TRBJ2-4; D is unresolved. The germline V gene encodes CDR1 MGHRA and CDR2 YSYEKL. V lost 3 bases and J lost 6, with 15 bases in between. The CDR3 extends over 15 amino acids.

This CDR3 reads CASSSNLVGELFF. DNA for the CDR3: TGTGCCAGCAGCTCCAACTTGGTCGGGGAGCTGTTTTTT. The V call is TRBV9, the J call TRBJ2-2; no clear D. V was clipped by 4 bases and J by 7 bases, with 11 bases between them. There are 13 residues in the CDR3. CDR1 and CDR2 (germline): SGDLS, YYNGEE.

V gene TRBV19 combines with J gene TRBJ2-7, with 12 positions matching TRBD2. The germline V gene encodes CDR1 LNHDA and CDR2 SQIVND (reference sequence). The trim removed 5 bases at V and 6 bases at J, leaving 5 bases unmatched. The CDR3 has 14 residues. The CDR3 protein is CASSFVLAGGEQYF. As DNA, the CDR3 is TGTGCCAGTAGTTTCGTACTAGCGGGAGGCGAGCAGTACTTC.

The V call is TRBV5-8, the J call TRBJ2-1; TRBD2 aligns across 10 bases. CDR1 SGHTS and CDR2 YDEGEE come from the germline V gene. The CDR3 consists of 15 residues. The J segment lost 3 bases and the V segment lost 4 bases, leaving 4 bases of the junction unmatched. CDR3 in amino acids: CASSPGTSVYNEQFF. The CDR3 coding sequence is TGTGCCAGCAGCCCCGGGACTAGCGTCTACAATGAGCAGTTCTTC.

The V and J genes are TRBV5-1 and TRBJ1-2; 11 nucleotides match TRBD1. Germline V lookup: CDR1 SGHRS, CDR2 YFSETQ. This CDR3 is built from 15 residues. V lost 4 bases to trimming and J lost 4 bases; unmatched junction nucleotides: 6. CDR3 nucleotides: TGCGCCAGCAGCGTTGGGACAGGGGGACCCTATGGCTACACCTTC. Its protein product is CASSVGTGGPYGYTF. The full variable domain, in which reference TRBV5-1 and TRBJ1-2 provide the parts outside the CDR3, is KAGVTQTPRYLIKTRGQQVTLSCSPISGHRSVSWYQQTPGQGLQFLFEYFSETQRNKGNFPGRFSGRQFSNSRSEMNVSTLELGDSALYLCASSVGTGGPYGYTFGSGTRLTVV.

The chain employs TRBV19 and TRBJ1-5, with D perhaps matching TRBD1 (5 bases). This CDR3 has 16 residues. V dropped 10 bases and J dropped 0 bases, with 19 bases sitting between them. Germline V gene data show CDR1 as LNHDA and CDR2 as SQIVND (reference sequence). The DNA for the CDR3 is TGTGCCACGGGACTCTCCAGGACCTATAGCAATCAGCCCCAGCATTTT. It yields the protein CATGLSRTYSNQPQHF.